The T cell receptor beta chain described here comes from a study of cytomegalovirus exposure and HLA in healthy donors. Concerning this clone: What it recognizes is unknown.

Points from the study as a whole: V- and J-gene trimming in TCR beta was tied to a missense DCLRE1C variant by an analysis performed later. An analysis was carried out at a later point. It showed that HLA-associated TCR beta chains were more clonally expanded than equally common non-associated chains. Later on, analysis showed that most CMV-associated TCR beta chains appeared to be HLA-restricted.

Primers included in the PCR were 60 Vbeta and 13 Jbeta primers. In the source study's methods: Some 80 million unique TCR beta chains, roughly 10 million shared, were counted in a later analysis. Assay used: immunoSEQ multiplex PCR; TCRdb lists only in-frame clones, some missing. The V and J calls and clone size were taken over from that table, and D and trimming were inferred from the DNA. The table records 100,000 to 150,000 clones, 70% to 80% of them present only once. Trimming took off 5 bases at V and 2 bases at J, with 9 bases between the two ends. This CDR3 region has 14 residues. In germline, CDR1 is MNHNS, CDR2 SASEGT.

Sequencing used PBMCs. This TCR was sampled from a man aged 50-60 years in good health and CMV-seropositive. The rearrangement links TRBV6-1 to TRBJ1-4; D call uncertain. DNA of the CDR3: TGTGCCAGCAGTTCGGGATGGACTAATGAAAAACTGTTTTTT. Its protein product is CASSSGWTNEKLFF.